This T cell receptor beta chain comes out of a study of response to subunit inactivated influenza vaccine. Overall study findings and caveats: The authors offered the suggestion that each seasonal influenza vaccination recruits few new T cells.

TCRdb ran MiXCR on the RT-PCR reads and lists one entry per CDR3 protein. This table has roughly 790,000 distinct CDR3 sequences, 21% appearing once. V shed 3 bases and J shed 3 bases, with 8 bases lying between them. CDR1 is LNHNV and CDR2 is YYDKDF in the germline V gene (reference sequence). The CDR3 has 13 amino acids. Concerning this clonotype: The antigen is not known.

Sequencing used PBMCs from blood, obtained roughly 5 days after vaccination. This receptor was identified in a man over 45 who received an inactivated influenza vaccine. This chain joins TRBV15 and TRBJ2-5, with D uncertain. CDR3 bases: TGTGCCACCAGCAGTGACGGAAAAGAGACCCAGTACTTC. It is translated as CATSSDGKETQYF.